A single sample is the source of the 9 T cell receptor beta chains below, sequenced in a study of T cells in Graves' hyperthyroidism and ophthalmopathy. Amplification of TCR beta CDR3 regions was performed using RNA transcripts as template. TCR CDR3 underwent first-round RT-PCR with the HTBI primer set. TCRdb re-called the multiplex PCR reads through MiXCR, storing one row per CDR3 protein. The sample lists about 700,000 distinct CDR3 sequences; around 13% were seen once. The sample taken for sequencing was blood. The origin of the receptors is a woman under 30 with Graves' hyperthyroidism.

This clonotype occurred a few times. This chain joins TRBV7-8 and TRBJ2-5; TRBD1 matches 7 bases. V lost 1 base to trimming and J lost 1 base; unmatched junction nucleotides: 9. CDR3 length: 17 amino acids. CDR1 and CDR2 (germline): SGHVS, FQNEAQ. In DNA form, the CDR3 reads TGTGCCAGCAGCTTAGGCATACGACAGGGTTTCCAAGAGACCCAGTACTTC. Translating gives CASSLGIRQGFQETQYF.

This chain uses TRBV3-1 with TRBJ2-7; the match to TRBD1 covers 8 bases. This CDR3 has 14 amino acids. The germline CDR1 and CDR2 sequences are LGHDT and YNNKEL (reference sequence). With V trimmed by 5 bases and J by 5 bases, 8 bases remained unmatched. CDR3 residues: CASSSPQGANEQYF. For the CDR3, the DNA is TGTGCCAGCAGCTCGCCTCAGGGGGCAAACGAGCAGTACTTC.

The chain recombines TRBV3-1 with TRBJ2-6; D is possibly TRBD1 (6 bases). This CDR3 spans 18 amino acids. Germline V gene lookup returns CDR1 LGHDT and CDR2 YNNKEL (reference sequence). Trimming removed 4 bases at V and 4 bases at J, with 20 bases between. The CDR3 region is CASSPHRQGLEGANVLTF. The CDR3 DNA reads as TGTGCCAGCAGCCCGCACCGGCAGGGGTTGGAAGGGGCCAACGTCCTGACTTTC.

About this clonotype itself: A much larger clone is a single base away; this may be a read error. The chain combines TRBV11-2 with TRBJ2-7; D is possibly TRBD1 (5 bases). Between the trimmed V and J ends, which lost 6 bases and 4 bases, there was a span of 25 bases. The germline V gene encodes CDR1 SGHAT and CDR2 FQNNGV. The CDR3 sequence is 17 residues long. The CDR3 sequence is CASRPGDGRASSYEQYF. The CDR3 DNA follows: TGTGCCAGCAGACCTGGGGATGGCAGGGCGAGTAGTTACGAGCAGTACTTC.

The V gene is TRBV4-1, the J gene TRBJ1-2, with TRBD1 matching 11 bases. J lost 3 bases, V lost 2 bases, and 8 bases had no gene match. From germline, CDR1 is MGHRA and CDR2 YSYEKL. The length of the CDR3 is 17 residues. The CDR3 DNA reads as TGCGCCAGCAGCCAAATGCGGACAGGGGGCGCTTACTATGGCTACACCTTC. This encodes CASSQMRTGGAYYGYTF.

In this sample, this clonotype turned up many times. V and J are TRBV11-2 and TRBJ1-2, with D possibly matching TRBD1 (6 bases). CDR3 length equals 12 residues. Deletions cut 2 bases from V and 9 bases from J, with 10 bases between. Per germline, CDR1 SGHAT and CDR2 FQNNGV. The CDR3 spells CASSLIQGSYTF. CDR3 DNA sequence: TGTGCCAGCAGCTTAATACAGGGTAGCTACACCTTC.

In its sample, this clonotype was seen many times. The chain's CDR3 is CASSPMTAEAFF. The CDR3 DNA is TGTGCCAGCTCACCAATGACAGCTGAAGCTTTCTTT. This sequence joins TRBV18 and TRBJ1-1; possible D gene TRBD1, 5 bases. In germline, CDR1 is KGHSH, CDR2 LQKENI. CDR3 length equals 12 residues. Deletions cut 2 bases from V and 6 bases from J, with 7 bases between.

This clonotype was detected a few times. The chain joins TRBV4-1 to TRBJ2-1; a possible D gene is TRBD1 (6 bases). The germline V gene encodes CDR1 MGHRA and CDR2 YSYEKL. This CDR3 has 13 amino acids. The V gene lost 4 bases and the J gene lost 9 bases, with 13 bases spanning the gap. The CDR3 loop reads CASSPSSRGEQFF. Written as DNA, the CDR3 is TGCGCCAGCAGCCCTTCTAGCAGGGGTGAGCAGTTCTTC.

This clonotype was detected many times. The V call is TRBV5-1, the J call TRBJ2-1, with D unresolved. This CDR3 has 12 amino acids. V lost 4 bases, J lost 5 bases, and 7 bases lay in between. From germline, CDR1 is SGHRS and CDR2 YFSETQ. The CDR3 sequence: CASSEANNEQFF. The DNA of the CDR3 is TGCGCCAGCAGCGAGGCAAACAATGAGCAGTTCTTC. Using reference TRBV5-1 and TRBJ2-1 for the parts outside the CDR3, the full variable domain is KAGVTQTPRYLIKTRGQQVTLSCSPISGHRSVSWYQQTPGQGLQFLFEYFSETQRNKGNFPGRFSGRQFSNSRSEMNVSTLELGDSALYLCASSEANNEQFFGPGTRLTVL.